This T cell receptor beta chain was identified during a study of blood T cell repertoires in COVID-19. About the research overall: In each case, the material was cDNA or gDNA derived from T cells, B-cell-depleted T cells, or PBMCs.

Sequenced by immunoSEQ multiplex PCR; TCRdb stores in-frame clones only, minus some. Among 150,000 to 200,000 clones listed, about 90% were seen once. V lost 4 bases, J lost 6 bases, and 0 bases stayed unmatched. CDR3 length: 11 residues. CDR1 is SNHLY and CDR2 is FYNNEI in the germline V gene. The chain joins TRBV2 to TRBJ2-7, with 7 positions matching TRBD2. The sequencing input was PBMCs or T cells enriched from blood (not recorded which). The sequence was obtained from a human donor with acute COVID-19. The donor label of this sample is uncertain. The CDR3, as DNA: TGTGCCAGCAGTGGGGGGGGCGAGCAGTACTTC. The encoded protein is CASSGGGEQYF.